Following are 18 T cell receptor beta chains from one sample sequenced in a study of blood T cell repertoires in COVID-19. Sequenced by immunoSEQ multiplex PCR; TCRdb stores in-frame clones only, minus some. The table shows 75,000 to 90,000 clones, with over 65% occurring only once. The sequenced sample was peripheral blood. These receptors were collected from a human donor in a cohort sampled during active COVID-19.

This chain connects TRBV3-1 (or the pseudogene TRBV3-2) to TRBJ1-4; D may be TRBD1 (6 bases). Deletions cut 2 bases from V and 8 bases from J, with 9 bases between. In germline, CDR1 is LGHDT, CDR2 YNNKEL (reference sequence). CDR3 size: 13 residues. The CDR3: CASSQRTVEKLFF. In DNA, the CDR3 is TGTGCCAGCAGCCAACGGACAGTCGAAAAACTGTTTTTT.

The J gene is TRBJ2-1, the V gene TRBV29-1; 11 nucleotides match TRBD2. CDR3 size: 13 residues. J lost 3 bases, V lost 6 bases, and 1 base had no gene match. Germline V gene data show CDR1 as SQVTM and CDR2 as ANQGSEA. The CDR3 DNA reads as TGCAGCGTGACTAGCGGGATCTACAATGAGCAGTTCTTC. Its translation is CSVTSGIYNEQFF.

V and J are TRBV5-4 and TRBJ2-1; D is unresolved. Germline values: CDR1 SGHNT, CDR2 YYREEE (reference sequence). V shed 0 bases and J shed 4 bases, with 5 bases lying between them. This CDR3 region has 13 residues. CDR3 loop: CASSLEQYNEQFF. The CDR3 DNA reads as TGTGCCAGCAGCTTGGAACAGTACAATGAGCAGTTCTTC.

V and J are TRBV29-1 and TRBJ2-5, with D perhaps TRBD1 (6 bases). Per germline, CDR1 SQVTM and CDR2 ANQGSEA. The V gene lost 8 bases and the J gene lost 5 bases, with 15 bases spanning the gap. The CDR3 totals 12 residues. The CDR3 region is CSLAGAWETQYF. Here the CDR3 DNA reads TGCAGCTTGGCAGGGGCATGGGAGACCCAGTACTTC.

The chain combines TRBV6-4 with TRBJ1-5; no clear D. The V gene's germline CDR1 is MRHNA and CDR2 SNTAGT. This CDR3 is built from 14 residues. V was pared by 8 bases and J by 4 bases, with 15 bases between. DNA for the CDR3: TGTGCCAGCGGTAAGCGACGGCCTAATCAGCCCCAGCATTTT. Translated, it gives CASGKRRPNQPQHF.

The chain uses TRBV6-5 and TRBJ2-7, with a possible D match to TRBD2 (7 bases). CDR1 and CDR2 (germline): MNHEY, SVGAGI. V was cut by 8 bases and J by 2 bases, with 13 bases left in between. The CDR3 loop spans 13 amino acids. CDR3 DNA: TGTGCCAGCCGTTCGGGGGGCACCTACGAGCAGTACTTC. It is translated as CASRSGGTYEQYF.

The gene calls are TRBV28 and TRBJ2-5; 8 bases are shared with TRBD1. The germline V gene encodes CDR1 MDHEN and CDR2 SYDVKM. Unmatched junction bases numbered 4, after V lost 6 bases and J lost 4 bases. This CDR3 comprises 13 residues. CDR3 loop: CASRVDRGETQYF. Here the CDR3 DNA reads TGTGCCAGCAGGGTAGACAGGGGAGAGACCCAGTACTTC.

The chain recombines TRBV2 with TRBJ1-6; D is ambiguous. This CDR3 is built from 12 residues. Trimming removed 6 bases from V and 5 bases from J, with 5 bases in between. Germline CDR1 is SNHLY and CDR2 is FYNNEI. The CDR3 region has the DNA TGTGCCAGCAGACAGAATAATTCACCCCTCCACTTT. Translating gives CASRQNNSPLHF.

This chain connects TRBV7-3 to TRBJ2-3, with D unresolved. Germline CDR1 reads SGHTA; CDR2 reads FQGTGA. V lost 4 bases and J 1 base, leaving 12 bases between the germline ends. The CDR3 consists of 15 residues. CDR3 in amino acids: CASSSVPSGTDTQYF. The CDR3 coding sequence is TGTGCCAGCAGCTCCGTCCCGTCGGGCACAGATACGCAGTATTTT.

To note about this clone: The junction departs from the called germline gene at one end, perhaps through a read error. The chain carries TRBV7-7 and TRBJ2-5; 11 positions agree with TRBD2. Germline V gene data show CDR1 as SSHAT and CDR2 as FNYEAQ (reference sequence). This CDR3 contains 17 residues. CDR3 bases: TGTGCTAGCAGCTTCCTTAGCGGGGGGGCCAAACAAGAGACCCAGTACTTC. This codes for CASSFLSGGAKQETQYF.

The chain combines TRBV3-1 (or the pseudogene TRBV3-2) with TRBJ1-1; a weak D match, TRBD1 (6 bases). The germline V gene encodes CDR1 LGHDT and CDR2 YNNKEL (reference sequence). The CDR3 is made up of 14 amino acids. The V end was cut by 6 bases, the J end by 4 bases, with 15 bases between. The CDR3: CASRGAAWGTEAFF. In nucleotides, the CDR3 is TGTGCCAGCAGGGGGGCGGCGTGGGGCACTGAAGCTTTCTTT.

The chain links TRBV7-6 to TRBJ2-5; 8 nucleotides agree with TRBD2. The CDR3 length is 15 residues. J gave up 5 bases and V 4 bases, and 9 bases lay outside the gene matches. The germline CDR1 and CDR2 sequences are SGHVS and FNYEAQ. This CDR3 is CASSSAGGGRETQYF. The CDR3 DNA reads as TGTGCCAGCAGCTCCGCCGGGGGGGGGCGGGAGACCCAGTACTTC.

V gene TRBV7-9 combines with J gene TRBJ1-2; D unresolved. Germline CDR1 is SEHNR and CDR2 is FQNEAQ (reference sequence). V was shortened by 1 base and J by 4 bases, with 13 bases between the two germline ends. The CDR3 totals 15 residues. Written as DNA, the CDR3 is TGTGCCAGCAGCTTAGACGGGAGCTACCCCTATGGCTACACCTTC. As protein: CASSLDGSYPYGYTF. Full variable domain (missing parts from reference TRBV7-9 and TRBJ1-2): DTGVSQNPRHKITKRGQNVTFRCDPISEHNRLYWYRQTLGQGPEFLTYFQNEAQLEKSRLLSDRFSAERPKGSFSTLEIQRTEQGDSAMYLCASSLDGSYPYGYTFGSGTRLTVV.

Only one count was recorded for this clone. The chain links TRBV12-3 or TRBV12-4 to TRBJ1-6; D is undetermined. The CDR3 is 13 amino acids. Trimming stripped 6 bases from V and 7 bases from J, with 10 bases between. This chain's CDR3 is CASSLVVNSPLHF. CDR3 sequence (DNA): TGTGCCAGCAGCCTCGTTGTAAATTCACCCCTCCACTTT.

The J gene is TRBJ1-1, the V gene TRBV27; TRBD1 might be the D (5 bases). V lost 4 bases and J 1 base, leaving 13 bases between the germline ends. The CDR3 is 15 residues long. The germline V gene has CDR1 MNHEY and CDR2 SMNVEV (reference sequence). The CDR3 reads CASSSIGTGNTEAFF. CDR3 nucleotide sequence: TGTGCCAGCAGTTCCATAGGCACAGGGAACACTGAAGCTTTCTTT.

This clone has only one observation. The chain carries TRBV6-6 and TRBJ2-2, with 7 bases lining up with TRBD1. CDR3 size: 12 residues. The ends lost 6 bases at V and 7 bases at J; junction bases unmatched: 2. CDR1 is MNHNY, CDR2 SVGAGI, per germline (reference sequence). CDR3 in amino acids: CASRRQGGELFF. The CDR3 DNA reads TGTGCCAGCAGAAGACAGGGCGGGGAGCTGTTTTTT.

The chain employs TRBV9 and TRBJ2-7; D is unresolved. Germline V gene data show CDR1 as SGDLS and CDR2 as YYNGEE. The V end was cut by 4 bases, the J end by 0 bases, with 17 bases between. This CDR3 region has 16 residues. CDR3 coding DNA: TGTGCCAGCAGCCCAGTAGAGAGGTTGGGCTCCTACGAGCAGTACTTC. Residues: CASSPVERLGSYEQYF.

The chain couples TRBV6-4 to TRBJ1-3; D is ambiguous. The ends were cut back, 6 bases at V and 9 bases at J, with 18 bases in the middle. Germline V CDR1 and CDR2: MRHNA, SNTAGT. CDR3 size: 14 residues. The CDR3 here is CASSAQPGPGTIYF. CDR3 in DNA: TGTGCCAGCAGCGCCCAGCCGGGTCCTGGCACCATATATTTT.